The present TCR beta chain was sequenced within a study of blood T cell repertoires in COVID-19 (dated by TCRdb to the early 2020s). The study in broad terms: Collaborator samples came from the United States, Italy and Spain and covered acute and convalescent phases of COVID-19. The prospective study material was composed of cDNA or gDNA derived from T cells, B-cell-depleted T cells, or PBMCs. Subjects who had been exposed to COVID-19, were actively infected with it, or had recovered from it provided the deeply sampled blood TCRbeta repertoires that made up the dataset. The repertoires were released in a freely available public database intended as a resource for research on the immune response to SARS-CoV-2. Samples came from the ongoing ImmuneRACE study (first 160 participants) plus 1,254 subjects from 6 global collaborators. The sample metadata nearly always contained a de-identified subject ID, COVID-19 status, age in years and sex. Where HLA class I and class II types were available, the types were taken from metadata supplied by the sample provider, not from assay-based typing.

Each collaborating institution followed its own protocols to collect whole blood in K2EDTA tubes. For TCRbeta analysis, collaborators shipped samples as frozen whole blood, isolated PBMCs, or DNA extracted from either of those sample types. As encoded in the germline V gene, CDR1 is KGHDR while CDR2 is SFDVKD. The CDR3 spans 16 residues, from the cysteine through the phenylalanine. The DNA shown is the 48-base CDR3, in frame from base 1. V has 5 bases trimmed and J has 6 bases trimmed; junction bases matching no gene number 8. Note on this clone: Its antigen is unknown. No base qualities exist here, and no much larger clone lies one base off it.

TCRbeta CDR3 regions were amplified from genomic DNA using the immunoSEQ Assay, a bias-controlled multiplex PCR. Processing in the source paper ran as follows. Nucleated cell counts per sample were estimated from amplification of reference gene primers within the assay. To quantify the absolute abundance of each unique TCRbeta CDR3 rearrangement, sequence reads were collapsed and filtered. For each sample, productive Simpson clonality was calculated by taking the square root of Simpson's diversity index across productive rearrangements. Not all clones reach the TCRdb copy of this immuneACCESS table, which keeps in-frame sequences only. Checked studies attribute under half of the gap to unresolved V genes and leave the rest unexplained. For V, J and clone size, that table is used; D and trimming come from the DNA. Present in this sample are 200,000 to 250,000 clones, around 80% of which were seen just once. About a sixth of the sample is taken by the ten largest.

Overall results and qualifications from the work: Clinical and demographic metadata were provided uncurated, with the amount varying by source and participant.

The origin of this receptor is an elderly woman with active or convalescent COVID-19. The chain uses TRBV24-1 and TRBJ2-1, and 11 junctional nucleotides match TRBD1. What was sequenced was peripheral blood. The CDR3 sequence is CATSVPGQGVGNEQFF. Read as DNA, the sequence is TGTGCCACCAGTGTACCGGGACAGGGGGTGGGCAATGAGCAGTTCTTC.